Each of the 14 T cell receptor beta chains below was sequenced from the same sample in a study of blood T cell repertoires in COVID-19. Libraries were prepared by immunoSEQ multiplex PCR; TCRdb keeps only in-frame clonotypes and omits some of them. The table shows roughly 330,000 clones, with around 87% occurring only once. Material for sequencing was PBMCs or T cells enriched from blood (not recorded which). All receptors come from a woman in her 30s who had recovered from COVID-19.

CDR3 region: CASSLAQGWNTEAFF. DNA of the CDR3: TGTGCCAGCAGCTTGGCTCAGGGTTGGAACACTGAAGCTTTCTTT. The V gene is TRBV5-6, the J gene TRBJ1-1, with D maybe TRBD1 (5 bases). The V gene's germline CDR1 is SGHDT and CDR2 YYEEEE. Trimming shortened V by 0 bases and J by 1 base, and 10 bases separated the two germline ends. The CDR3 is made up of 15 amino acids.

V gene TRBV27 combines with J gene TRBJ2-7; 7 bases align to TRBD1. The CDR3 runs to 16 residues. Trimming took 5 bases from V and 0 from J; bases not matched to a gene: 10. Germline-derived CDR1 and CDR2 are MNHEY and SMNVEV (reference sequence). The CDR3 region is CASSPKTGRISYEQYF. The CDR3 region has the DNA TGTGCCAGCAGTCCCAAGACAGGGCGGATCTCCTACGAGCAGTACTTC.

This chain uses TRBV12-3 or TRBV12-4 with TRBJ1-5; 7 positions match TRBD1. With V trimmed by 6 bases and J by 3 bases, 2 bases remained unmatched. CDR3 length: 13 residues. The CDR3 sequence is CASRGTVNQPQHF. The DNA for the CDR3 is TGTGCCAGCAGGGGGACAGTCAATCAGCCCCAGCATTTT.

V usage is TRBV19 and J usage is TRBJ2-3, with D possibly TRBD2 on 6 matching bases. This CDR3 spans 15 amino acids. Germline assignment: CDR1 LNHDA and CDR2 SQIVND (reference sequence). The ends were cut back, 2 bases at V and 7 bases at J, with 16 bases in the middle. For the CDR3, the DNA is TGTGCCAGTAGTATATCGGGACTTAAATGGCATACGCAGTATTTT. It encodes CASSISGLKWHTQYF. The full variable domain, its missing parts supplied by reference TRBV19 and TRBJ2-3, is DGGITQSPKYLFRKEGQNVTLSCEQNLNHDAMYWYRQDPGQGLRLIYYSQIVNDFQKGDIAEGYSVSREKKESFPLTVTSAQKNPTAFYLCASSISGLKWHTQYFGPGTRLTVL.

The genes are TRBV6-4 and TRBJ1-1, with no clear D. Germline CDR1 reads MRHNA; CDR2 reads SNTAGT. This CDR3 is built from 15 residues. Trimming pared 2 bases from V and 0 bases from J, leaving 10 bases between. The CDR3 coding sequence is TGTGCCAGCAGTGACACCCCACAGTTGAACACTGAAGCTTTCTTT. This encodes CASSDTPQLNTEAFF.

This clone showed up just a few times. The rearrangement joins TRBV11-2 to TRBJ2-5; D gene ambiguous. Trimming left V 5 bases short and J 5 bases short, with 9 bases between. The length of the CDR3 is 12 residues. Looked up from germline, CDR1 is SGHAT and CDR2 is FQNNGV. Here the CDR3 reads CASSRWAETQYF. In DNA, the CDR3 is TGTGCCAGCAGCCGTTGGGCGGAGACCCAGTACTTC. Looking up the rest from reference TRBV11-2 and TRBJ2-5 gives the full variable domain: EAGVAQSPRYKIIEKRQSVAFWCNPISGHATLYWYQQILGQGPKLLIQFQNNGVVDDSQLPKDRFSAERLKGVDSTLKIQPAKLEDSAVYLCASSRWAETQYFGPGTRLLVL.

The chain links TRBV7-9 to TRBJ2-1, with TRBD1 as a possible D gene (6 bases). The V end was cut by 3 bases, the J end by 3 bases, with 9 bases between. The V gene's germline CDR1 is SEHNR and CDR2 FQNEAQ (reference sequence). The CDR3 consists of 14 residues. DNA for the CDR3: TGTGCCAGCAGCTTTCAGGGGATCTACAATGAGCAGTTCTTC. Its translation is CASSFQGIYNEQFF.

V usage is TRBV5-5 and J usage is TRBJ1-6, with a tentative D call TRBD1 (5 bases). CDR3 length equals 15 residues. The germline gives CDR1 SGHKS, CDR2 YYEKEE (reference sequence). Trimming took 4 bases from V and 8 from J, leaving 16 bases between them. The CDR3 nucleotides are TGTGCCAGCAGCGCCTTGGGGGGGGGTGATTCACCCCTCCACTTT. This sequence encodes CASSALGGGDSPLHF.

Notes on this clone: The sample has other DNA sequences that encode this CDR3 too. CDR3 sequence reads: CASSLTGGTDTQYF. The CDR3 DNA reads as TGTGCCAGCAGCTTAACCGGGGGCACAGATACGCAGTATTTT. The chain has TRBV7-3 and TRBJ2-3; a possible D gene is TRBD2 (5 bases). CDR1 is SGHTA and CDR2 is FQGTGA in the germline V gene. The V and J ends lost 0 bases and 1 base respectively, with 5 bases between them. The CDR3 loop spans 14 amino acids.

In its sample, this clone was seen once. V usage is TRBV7-8 and J usage is TRBJ2-6; no firm D call. The CDR3 sequence is 16 residues long. CDR1 is SGHVS, CDR2 FQNEAQ, per germline. V was shortened by 5 bases and J by 3 bases, with 14 bases between the two germline ends. The CDR3 DNA follows: TGTGCCAGCAGCCCCGGCGGCGTCTTTGGGGCCAACGTCCTGACTTTC. Its translation is CASSPGGVFGANVLTF. Supplemented by reference TRBV7-8 and TRBJ2-6, the full variable domain reads GAGVSQSPRYKVAKRGQDVALRCDPISGHVSLFWYQQALGQGPEFLTYFQNEAQLDKSGLPSDRFFAERPEGSVSTLKIQRTQQEDSAVYLCASSPGGVFGANVLTFGAGSRLTVL.

The genes are TRBV27 and TRBJ2-3; D remains ambiguous. This CDR3 is built from 15 residues. Trimming removed 8 bases from V and 11 bases from J, with 26 bases in between. Germline loops: CDR1 MNHEY, CDR2 SMNVEV (reference sequence). CDR3 sequence: CASAPGLDFQRGQYF. CDR3 nucleotide sequence: TGTGCCAGCGCGCCCGGCCTCGACTTCCAGAGAGGGCAGTATTTT.

For the CDR3, the DNA is TGTGCCAGCAGGGGTCACAGGGTGCCGCGGGGGGAGGACTACGAGCAGTACTTC. It is translated as CASRGHRVPRGEDYEQYF. The chain uses TRBV28 and TRBJ2-7; 8 bases match TRBD2. Germline CDR1 reads MDHEN; CDR2 reads SYDVKM. This CDR3 has 18 residues. With 6 bases clipped from V and 3 bases from J, the junction kept 19 bases outside the gene matches.

This clone was observed a single time. The chain recombines TRBV2 with TRBJ1-1, with unresolved D. The V gene's germline CDR1 is SNHLY and CDR2 FYNNEI. CDR3 length equals 13 residues. V lost 8 bases to trimming and J lost 5 bases, with 15 bases between them. The CDR3 sequence: CASSGEGWTEAFF. The DNA for the CDR3 is TGTGCCAGCTCTGGGGAGGGTTGGACTGAAGCTTTCTTT.

V usage is TRBV11-3 and J usage is TRBJ2-1, with 8 bases lining up with TRBD2. V shed 6 bases, J shed 1 base, and the junction held 5 bases outside the gene matches. The CDR3 has 15 residues. Germline V gene lookup returns CDR1 SGHNT and CDR2 YENEEA. The CDR3 DNA reads TGTGCCAGCAGTTTGCTAGCGGGTTCCTACAATGAGCAGTTCTTC. It is translated as CASSLLAGSYNEQFF.